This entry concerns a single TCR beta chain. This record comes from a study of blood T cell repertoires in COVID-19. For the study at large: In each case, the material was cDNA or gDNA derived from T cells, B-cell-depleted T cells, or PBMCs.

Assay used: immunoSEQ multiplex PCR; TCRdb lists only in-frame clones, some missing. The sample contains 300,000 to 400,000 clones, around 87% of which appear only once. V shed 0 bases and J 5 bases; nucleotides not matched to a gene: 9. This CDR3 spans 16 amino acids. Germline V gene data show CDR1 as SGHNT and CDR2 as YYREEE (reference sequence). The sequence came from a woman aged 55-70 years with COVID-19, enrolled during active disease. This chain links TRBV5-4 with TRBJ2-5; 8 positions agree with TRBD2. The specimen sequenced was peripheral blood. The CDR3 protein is CASSLGARRGDETQYF. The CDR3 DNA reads TGTGCCAGCAGCTTGGGGGCTCGGCGGGGGGATGAGACCCAGTACTTC.